This entry is about one TCR beta chain. Its antigen is unknown. This entry is derived from a study of shared clonotypes between healthy human individuals. About the research overall: A few men and two women, aged 18 to 49, were donors. The study used three CD4 naive, three CD4 memory, two CD8 naive and one CD8 memory plate per donor. Whole-study results and caveats: The study's rarefaction showed incomplete sorted-subset sequencing despite large depth. Clonotype sharing among the donors was expected to vary with sequencing depth.

The germline gives CDR1 SGHTA, CDR2 FQGNSA. V lost 5 bases and J 1 base, leaving 11 bases between the germline ends. The CDR3 loop spans 15 amino acids. Libraries were prepared by immunoSEQ multiplex PCR; TCRdb keeps only in-frame clonotypes and omits some of them. The table includes approximately 2.4 million clones, about 94% detected once. The sequence derives from a man between 18 and 29 years old in good health. Source material: naive CD4+ T cells sorted from blood. This sample's subset: CD45RA+ positively selected. J is TRBJ2-2 and V is TRBV7-2, with a possible D match to TRBD2 (6 bases). The CDR3 DNA is TGTGCCAGCAGCCCGGGACTTCTGAACACCGGGGAGCTGTTTTTT. Protein: CASSPGLLNTGELFF.